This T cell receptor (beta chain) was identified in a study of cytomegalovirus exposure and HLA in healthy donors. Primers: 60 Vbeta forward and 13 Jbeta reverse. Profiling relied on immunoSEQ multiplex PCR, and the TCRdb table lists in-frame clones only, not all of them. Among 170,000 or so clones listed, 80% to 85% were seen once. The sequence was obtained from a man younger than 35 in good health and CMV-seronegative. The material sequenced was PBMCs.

CDR3 residues: CATSRARTSVGYEQYF. In DNA, the CDR3 is TGTGCCACCAGCAGAGCCAGGACTAGTGTGGGGTACGAGCAGTACTTC. J is TRBJ2-7 and V is TRBV15; 7 nucleotides agree with TRBD2. V was pared by 1 base and J by 4 bases, with 10 bases of the junction left unmatched. The germline V gene encodes CDR1 LNHNV and CDR2 YYDKDF (reference sequence). The CDR3 spans 16 residues. The whole variable domain, remainder taken from reference TRBV15 and TRBJ2-7, is DAMVIQNPRYQVTQFGKPVTLSCSQTLNHNVMYWYQQKSSQAPKLLFHYYDKDFNNEADTPDNFQSRRPNTSFCFLDIRSPGLGDTAMYLCATSRARTSVGYEQYFGPGTRLTVT.